This passage covers 12 T cell receptor beta chains from one sample sequenced in a study of beta chain features in type 1 diabetes. Expressed TCRB transcripts were sequenced because the isolated RNA had all been reverse transcribed beforehand. TCRdb keeps only in-frame clones here, not all; method: immunoSEQ multiplex PCR. Of around 250,000 clones in the sample, roughly 30% were seen once. Sequenced input: central memory CD4+ T cells from blood. The receptors stem from a man aged 25 to 45 in good health.

The chain joins TRBV7-2 to TRBJ1-1; TRBD1 matches 7 bases. With V trimmed by 5 bases and J by 11 bases, 14 bases remained unmatched. The CDR3 runs 14 residues. Looked up from germline, CDR1 is SGHTA and CDR2 is FQGNSA. The CDR3 reads CASSAADRPGEAFF. The DNA of the CDR3 is TGTGCCAGCAGCGCAGCGGACAGGCCCGGAGAGGCTTTCTTT.

The chain employs TRBV27 and TRBJ2-7; a possible D gene is TRBD1 (6 bases). The CDR3 is 15 amino acids. Germline CDR1 and CDR2: MNHEY and SMNVEV (reference sequence). V lost 6 bases and J 0 bases, leaving 15 bases between the germline ends. For the CDR3, the DNA is TGTGCCAGCAGACTGCAGGGGCGGGCCTCCTACGAGCAGTACTTC. Translated: CASRLQGRASYEQYF.

The chain employs TRBV7-9 and TRBJ2-1; no definite D call. Deletions cut 5 bases from V and 4 bases from J, with 24 bases between. Germline V gene data show CDR1 as SEHNR and CDR2 as FQNEAQ (reference sequence). The CDR3 runs to 18 residues. The CDR3 here is CASSPPMIWEVTYNEQFF. As DNA, the CDR3 is TGTGCCAGCAGCCCTCCGATGATTTGGGAAGTCACTTACAATGAGCAGTTCTTC.

This clone has just a few counts. The chain employs TRBV2 and TRBJ1-1; D is unclear. Per the germline V gene, CDR1 is SNHLY and CDR2 is FYNNEI. This CDR3 region has 13 residues. The V and J ends lost 2 bases and 7 bases respectively, with 11 bases between them. The CDR3 region is CASSENREIEAFF. As DNA, the CDR3 is TGTGCCAGCAGTGAAAACAGAGAAATTGAAGCTTTCTTT. The full variable domain, with the rest looked up from reference TRBV2 and TRBJ1-1, is EPEVTQTPSHQVTQMGQEVILRCVPISNHLYFYWYRQILGQKVEFLVSFYNNEISEKSEIFDDQFSVERPDGSNFTLKIRSTKLEDSAMYFCASSENREIEAFFGQGTRLTVV.

The chain has TRBV30 and TRBJ1-3, with TRBD1 as a possible D gene (5 bases). The CDR3 covers 16 residues. V dropped 1 base and J dropped 0 bases, with 13 bases sitting between them. Germline loops: CDR1 GTSNPN, CDR2 SVGIG (reference sequence). CDR3 residues: CAWSALTASSGNTIYF. The CDR3 nucleotides read TGTGCCTGGAGTGCTCTGACAGCGAGCTCTGGAAACACCATATATTTT. Drawing the rest from reference TRBV30 and TRBJ1-3, the complete variable domain is SQTIHQWPATLVQPVGSPLSLECTVEGTSNPNLYWYRQAAGRGLQLLFYSVGIGQISSEVPQNLSASRPQDRQFILSSKKLLLSDSGFYLCAWSALTASSGNTIYFGEGSWLTVV.

This clone was picked up a small number of times. This chain joins TRBV29-1 and TRBJ2-5; D might be TRBD1 (5 bases). The CDR3 sequence is 11 residues long. Germline CDR1 is SQVTM and CDR2 is ANQGSEA. Deletions cut 7 bases from V and 2 bases from J, with 8 bases between. CDR3 nucleotides: TGCAGCGGGAACAGGCAAGAGACCCAGTACTTC. Translation: CSGNRQETQYF. Supplemented by reference TRBV29-1 and TRBJ2-5, the full variable domain reads SAVISQKPSRDICQRGTSLTIQCQVDSQVTMMFWYRQQPGQSLTLIATANQGSEATYESGFVIDKFPISRPNLTFSTLTVSNMSPEDSSIYLCSGNRQETQYFGPGTRLLVL.

The rearrangement joins TRBV30 to TRBJ2-2; D possibly uses TRBD1 or TRBD2 (5 bases each). Germline V gene lookup returns CDR1 GTSNPN and CDR2 SVGIG (reference sequence). The V and J ends lost 2 bases and 4 bases respectively, with 11 bases between them. The CDR3 is 14 amino acids. The CDR3 loop is CAWSTRGPTGELFF. In DNA form, the CDR3 reads TGTGCCTGGAGTACGAGGGGCCCCACCGGGGAGCTGTTTTTT.

The CDR3 loop reads CASSLRATYNEQFF. In nucleotides, the CDR3 is TGTGCCAGCAGCTTACGGGCCACCTACAATGAGCAGTTCTTC. V is TRBV7-2 and J is TRBJ2-1; D is ambiguous. Per the germline V gene, CDR1 is SGHTA and CDR2 is FQGNSA. The CDR3 runs 14 residues. Trimming took off 2 bases at V and 2 bases at J, with 7 bases between the two ends.

To note about this clone: A much more abundant neighbour one base away suggests this may be a read error. This CDR3 is also generated by other DNA sequences in the sample. This chain connects TRBV7-2 to TRBJ2-5, with D possibly called TRBD1 or TRBD2 (5 bases each). This CDR3 is 12 amino acids long. Germline V gene sequence: CDR1 SGHTA, CDR2 FQGNSA. V was shortened by 5 bases and J by 1 base, with 5 bases between the two germline ends. CDR3 nucleotides: TGTGCCAGCAGCGGGGGCCAAGAGACCCAGTACTTC. It yields the protein CASSGGQETQYF.

The chain has TRBV6-6 and TRBJ2-3; tentatively, D is TRBD1 (5 bases). CDR3 length equals 12 residues. Germline loops: CDR1 MNHNY, CDR2 SVGAGI (reference sequence). Trimming removed 6 bases from V and 2 bases from J, with 6 bases in between. CDR3 sequence: CASRTATDTQYF. CDR3 bases: TGTGCCAGCAGGACAGCCACAGATACGCAGTATTTT.

The chain is built from TRBV5-6 and TRBJ2-4; either TRBD1 or TRBD2 may fit D (5 bases each). V shed 1 base and J shed 7 bases, with 6 bases lying between them. This CDR3 is built from 12 residues. Germline V CDR1 and CDR2: SGHDT, YYEEEE. The CDR3: CASSLWGNIQYF. DNA of the CDR3: TGTGCCAGCAGCTTGTGGGGGAACATTCAGTACTTC.

This chain uses TRBV5-4 with TRBJ1-2; D gene uncertain. The CDR3 extends over 12 amino acids. V gave up 4 bases and J gave up 3 bases, with 7 bases separating them. Per germline, CDR1 SGHNT and CDR2 YYREEE (reference sequence). The CDR3 DNA is TGTGCCAGCAGCAACCGGGACTATGGCTACACCTTC. Translation: CASSNRDYGYTF.